The subject of this entry is one TCR beta chain. Its target is not known. This sample was included in a study of T cells in Graves' hyperthyroidism and ophthalmopathy. Regarding the study as a whole: Most thyroid clonotypes that were expanded above 0.001 also turned up in blood.

The TCR beta CDR3 regions underwent amplification using RNA transcripts as the source. The study used the HTBI primer set for a first-round RT-PCR of the TCR CDR3. MiXCR, applied by TCRdb to the multiplex PCR reads, yields one record per CDR3 protein. The table lists about 410,000 distinct CDR3 sequences, approximately 14% of them singletons. The CDR3 contains 15 residues. The ends were cut back, 0 bases at V and 3 bases at J, with 12 bases in the middle. Germline V gene lookup returns CDR1 MGHRA and CDR2 YSYEKL. V and J are TRBV4-1 and TRBJ2-7, with TRBD1 as a possible D gene (5 bases). The clonotype was recovered from a man between 18 and 29 years old with Graves' ophthalmopathy. Sequenced: blood. The CDR3 reads CASSQEQVFGYEQYF. CDR3 DNA sequence: TGCGCCAGCAGCCAAGAACAGGTATTTGGCTACGAGCAGTACTTC.